This T cell receptor beta chain was sequenced for a study of identical twins. For this clonotype: Its matching antigen is unknown.

TCRdb processed the 5' RACE reads anew with MiXCR; each CDR3 protein has one entry. The sample lists 690,000 or so distinct CDR3 sequences; 8.5% to 9.5% were seen once. Germline V gene lookup returns CDR1 LNHDA and CDR2 SQIVND (reference sequence). V was pared by 7 bases and J by 3 bases, with 7 bases of the junction left unmatched. CDR3 length equals 15 residues. Study-wide results and limits: The abundant beta clonotypes from cord blood had fewer insertions, and memory repertoires had none of this. Conclusions relied on cross-sectional statistical analysis, not following the same donors.

The sample also formed part of further work on yellow fever vaccine responses in identical twins. From that paper: Twins showed a vaccine T cell response that reportedly seemed partly convergent, partly personalized.

Sequenced material: PBMCs. The gene calls are TRBV19 and TRBJ1-5, with 9 positions matching TRBD1. The receptor's source is a woman aged 18-30 years in good health. In DNA form, the CDR3 reads TGTGCCAGTACTCCCTGGGACAGGGACAATCAGCCCCAGCATTTT. Translating it yields CASTPWDRDNQPQHF.